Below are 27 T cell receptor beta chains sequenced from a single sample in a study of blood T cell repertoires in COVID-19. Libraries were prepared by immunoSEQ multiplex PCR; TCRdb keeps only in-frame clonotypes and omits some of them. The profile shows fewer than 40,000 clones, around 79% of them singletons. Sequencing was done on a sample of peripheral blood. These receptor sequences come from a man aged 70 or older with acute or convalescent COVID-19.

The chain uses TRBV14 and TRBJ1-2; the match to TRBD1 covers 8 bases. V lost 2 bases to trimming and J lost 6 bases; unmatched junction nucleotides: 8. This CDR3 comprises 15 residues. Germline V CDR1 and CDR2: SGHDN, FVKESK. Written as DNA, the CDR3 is TGTGCCAGCAGCCAACTAGACAGGGGAAGCCATGGCTACACCTTC. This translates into CASSQLDRGSHGYTF.

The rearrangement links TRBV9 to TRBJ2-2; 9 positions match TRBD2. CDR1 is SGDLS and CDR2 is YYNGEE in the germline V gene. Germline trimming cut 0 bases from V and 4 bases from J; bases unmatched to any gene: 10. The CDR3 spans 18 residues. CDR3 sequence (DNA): TGTGCCAGCAGCGTAGGTGGTAGCGGGAGTGGCGTCACCGGGGAGCTGTTTTTT. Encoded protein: CASSVGGSGSGVTGELFF. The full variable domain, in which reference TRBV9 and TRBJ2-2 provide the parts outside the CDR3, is DSGVTQTPKHLITATGQRVTLRCSPRSGDLSVYWYQQSLDQGLQFLIQYYNGEERAKGNILERFSAQQFPDLHSELNLSSLELGDSALYFCASSVGGSGSGVTGELFFGEGSRLTVL.

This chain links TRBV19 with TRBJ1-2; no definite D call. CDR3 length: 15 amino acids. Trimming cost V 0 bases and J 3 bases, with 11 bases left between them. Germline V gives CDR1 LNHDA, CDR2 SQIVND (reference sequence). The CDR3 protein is CASSIDPGRDYGYTF. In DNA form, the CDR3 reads TGTGCCAGTAGTATAGACCCCGGGAGAGACTATGGCTACACCTTC.

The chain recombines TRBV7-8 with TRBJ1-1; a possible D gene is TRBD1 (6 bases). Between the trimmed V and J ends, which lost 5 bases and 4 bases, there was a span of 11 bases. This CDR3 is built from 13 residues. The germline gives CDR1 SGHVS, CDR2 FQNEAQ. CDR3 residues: CASSRQVSTEAFF. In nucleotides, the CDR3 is TGTGCCAGCAGCCGACAGGTCTCCACTGAAGCTTTCTTT.

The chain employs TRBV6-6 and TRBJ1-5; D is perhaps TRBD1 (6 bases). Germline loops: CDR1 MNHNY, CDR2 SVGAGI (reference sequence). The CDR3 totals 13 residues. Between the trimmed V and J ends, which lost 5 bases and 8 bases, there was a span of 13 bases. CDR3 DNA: TGTGCCAGCAGTCACAGGGTTGAGGAGCCCCAGCATTTT. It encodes CASSHRVEEPQHF.

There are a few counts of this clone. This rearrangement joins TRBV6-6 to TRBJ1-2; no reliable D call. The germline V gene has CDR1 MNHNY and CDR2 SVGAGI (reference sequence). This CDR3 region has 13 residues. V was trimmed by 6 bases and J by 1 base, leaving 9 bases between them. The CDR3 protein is CASSPGSNYGYTF. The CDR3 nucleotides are TGTGCCAGCAGCCCCGGGAGTAACTATGGCTACACCTTC.

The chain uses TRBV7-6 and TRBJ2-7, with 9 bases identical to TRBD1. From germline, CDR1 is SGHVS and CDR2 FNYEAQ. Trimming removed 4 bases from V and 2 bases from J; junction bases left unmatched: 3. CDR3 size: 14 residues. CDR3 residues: CASSSTGGPYEQYF. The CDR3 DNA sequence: TGTGCCAGCAGCTCGACAGGGGGACCCTACGAGCAGTACTTC.

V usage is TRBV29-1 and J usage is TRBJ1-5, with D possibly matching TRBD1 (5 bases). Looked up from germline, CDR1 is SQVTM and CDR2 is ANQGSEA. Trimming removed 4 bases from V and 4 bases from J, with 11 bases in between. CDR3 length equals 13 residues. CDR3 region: CSVGGEVNQPQHF. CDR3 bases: TGCAGCGTTGGGGGGGAGGTAAATCAGCCCCAGCATTTT.

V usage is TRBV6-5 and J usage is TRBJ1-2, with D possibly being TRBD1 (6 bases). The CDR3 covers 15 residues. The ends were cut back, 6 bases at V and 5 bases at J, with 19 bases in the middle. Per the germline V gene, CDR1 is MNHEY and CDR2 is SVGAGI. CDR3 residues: CASRLDAQGYYGYTF. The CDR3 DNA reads TGTGCCAGCAGGCTAGACGCACAGGGCTATTATGGCTACACCTTC.

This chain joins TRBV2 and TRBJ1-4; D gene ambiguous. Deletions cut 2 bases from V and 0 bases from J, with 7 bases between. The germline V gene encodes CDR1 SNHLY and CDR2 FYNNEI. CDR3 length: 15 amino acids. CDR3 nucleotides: TGTGCCAGCAGTGAAAACGGAGCAACTAATGAAAAACTGTTTTTT. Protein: CASSENGATNEKLFF.

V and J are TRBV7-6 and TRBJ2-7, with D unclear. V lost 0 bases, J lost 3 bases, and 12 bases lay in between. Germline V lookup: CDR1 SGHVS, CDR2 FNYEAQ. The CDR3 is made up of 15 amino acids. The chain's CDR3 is CASSLAAGSVYEQYF. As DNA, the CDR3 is TGTGCCAGCAGCTTAGCGGCCGGGTCGGTCTACGAGCAGTACTTC.

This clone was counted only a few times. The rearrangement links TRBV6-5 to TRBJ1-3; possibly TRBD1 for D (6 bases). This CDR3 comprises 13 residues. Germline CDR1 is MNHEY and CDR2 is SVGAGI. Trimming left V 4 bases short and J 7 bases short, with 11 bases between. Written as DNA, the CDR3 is TGTGCCAGCAGTTGGAACAGGGCGAACACCATATATTTT. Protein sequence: CASSWNRANTIYF.

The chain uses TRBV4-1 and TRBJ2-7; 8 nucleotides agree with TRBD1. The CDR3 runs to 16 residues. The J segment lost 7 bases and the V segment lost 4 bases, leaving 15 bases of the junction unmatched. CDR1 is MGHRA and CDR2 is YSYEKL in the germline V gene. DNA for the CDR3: TGCGCCAGCAGCCCCAGCTCCGGGACAGGAGCCCTGGAGCAGTACTTC. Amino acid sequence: CASSPSSGTGALEQYF.

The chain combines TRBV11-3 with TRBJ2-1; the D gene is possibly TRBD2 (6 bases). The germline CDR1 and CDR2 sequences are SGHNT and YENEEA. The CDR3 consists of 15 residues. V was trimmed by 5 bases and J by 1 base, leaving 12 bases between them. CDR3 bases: TGTGCCAGCAGCCTAGGGCGGGGTTCCTACAATGAGCAGTTCTTC. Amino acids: CASSLGRGSYNEQFF.

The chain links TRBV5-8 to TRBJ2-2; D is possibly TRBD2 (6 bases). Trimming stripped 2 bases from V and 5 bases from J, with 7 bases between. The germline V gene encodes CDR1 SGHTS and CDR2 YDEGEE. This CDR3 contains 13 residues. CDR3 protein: CASSLRETGELFF. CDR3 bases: TGTGCCAGCAGCTTACGGGAGACCGGGGAGCTGTTTTTT.

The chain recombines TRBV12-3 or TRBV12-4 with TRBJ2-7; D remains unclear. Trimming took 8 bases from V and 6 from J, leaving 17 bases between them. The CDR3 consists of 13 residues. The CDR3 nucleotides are TGTGCCAGCGCCACCTCTATAGCTACCGAGCAGTACTTC. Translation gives CASATSIATEQYF.

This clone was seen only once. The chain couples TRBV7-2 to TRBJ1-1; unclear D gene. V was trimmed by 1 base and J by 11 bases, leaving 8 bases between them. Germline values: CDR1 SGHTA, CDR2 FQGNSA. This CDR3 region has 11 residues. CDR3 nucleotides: TGTGCCAGCAGCTTAGGGTTGGGCGCTTTCTTT. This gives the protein CASSLGLGAFF.

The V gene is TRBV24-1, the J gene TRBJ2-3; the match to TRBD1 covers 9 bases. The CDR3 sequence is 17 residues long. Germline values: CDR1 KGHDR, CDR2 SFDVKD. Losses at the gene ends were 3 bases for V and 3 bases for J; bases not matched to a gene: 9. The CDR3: CATSDPGGTGPTDTQYF. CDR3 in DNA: TGTGCCACCAGTGATCCTGGTGGGACAGGGCCAACAGATACGCAGTATTTT.

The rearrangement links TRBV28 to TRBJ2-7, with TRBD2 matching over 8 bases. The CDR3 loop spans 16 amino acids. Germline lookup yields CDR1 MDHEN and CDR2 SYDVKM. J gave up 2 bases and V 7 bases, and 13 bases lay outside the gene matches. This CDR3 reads CASTPGAGRVTYEQYF. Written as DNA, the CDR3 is TGTGCCAGCACTCCTGGGGCCGGGAGGGTAACCTACGAGCAGTACTTC.

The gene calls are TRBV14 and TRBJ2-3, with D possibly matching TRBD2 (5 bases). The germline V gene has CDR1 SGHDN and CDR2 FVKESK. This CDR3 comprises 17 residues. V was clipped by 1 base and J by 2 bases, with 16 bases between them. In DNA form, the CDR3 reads TGTGCCAGCAGCCAAGGAGGAGGAATTACCGCCACAGATACGCAGTATTTT. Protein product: CASSQGGGITATDTQYF.

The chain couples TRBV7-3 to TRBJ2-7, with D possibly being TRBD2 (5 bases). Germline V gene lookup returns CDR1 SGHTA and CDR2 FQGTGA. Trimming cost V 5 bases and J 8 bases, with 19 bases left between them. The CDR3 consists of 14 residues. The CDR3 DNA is TGTGCCAGCAGCCCCAACGACGGTCGGGAACAGCAGTACTTC. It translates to CASSPNDGREQQYF.

Here the CDR3 reads CATSEQKNTDTQYF. For the CDR3, the DNA is TGTGCCACCAGTGAACAGAAAAACACAGATACGCAGTATTTT. The rearrangement uses TRBV24-1 and TRBJ2-3; D unclear. The CDR3 spans 14 residues. Germline loops: CDR1 KGHDR, CDR2 SFDVKD. V lost 4 bases and J 2 bases, leaving 9 bases between the germline ends.

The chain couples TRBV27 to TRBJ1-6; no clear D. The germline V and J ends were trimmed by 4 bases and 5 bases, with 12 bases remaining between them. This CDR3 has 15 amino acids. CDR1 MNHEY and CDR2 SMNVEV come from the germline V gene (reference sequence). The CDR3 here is CASSWQRADNSPLHF. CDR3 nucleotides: TGTGCCAGCAGTTGGCAGCGGGCGGATAATTCACCCCTCCACTTT.

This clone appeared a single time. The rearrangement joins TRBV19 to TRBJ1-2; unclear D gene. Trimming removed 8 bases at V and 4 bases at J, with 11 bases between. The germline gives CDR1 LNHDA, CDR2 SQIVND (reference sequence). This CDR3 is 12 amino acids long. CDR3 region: CASVSGVYGYTF. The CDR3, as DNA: TGTGCCAGTGTAAGCGGTGTCTATGGCTACACCTTC.

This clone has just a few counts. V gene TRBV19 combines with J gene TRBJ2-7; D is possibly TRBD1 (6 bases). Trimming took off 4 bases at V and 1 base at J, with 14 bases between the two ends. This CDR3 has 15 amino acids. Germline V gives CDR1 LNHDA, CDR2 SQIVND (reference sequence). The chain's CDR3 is CASSTYGQSSYEQYF. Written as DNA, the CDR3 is TGTGCCAGTAGTACTTACGGACAGTCTTCCTACGAGCAGTACTTC.

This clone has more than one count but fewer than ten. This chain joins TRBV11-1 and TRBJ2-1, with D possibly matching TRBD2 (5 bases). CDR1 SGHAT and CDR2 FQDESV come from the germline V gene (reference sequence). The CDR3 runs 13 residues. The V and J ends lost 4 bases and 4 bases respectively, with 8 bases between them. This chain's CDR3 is CASSSREYNEQFF. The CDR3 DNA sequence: TGTGCCAGCAGCTCAAGGGAGTACAATGAGCAGTTCTTC.

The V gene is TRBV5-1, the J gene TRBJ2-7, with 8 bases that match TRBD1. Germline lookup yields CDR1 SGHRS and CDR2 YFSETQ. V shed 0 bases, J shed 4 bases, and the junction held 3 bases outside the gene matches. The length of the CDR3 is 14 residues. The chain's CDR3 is CASSLGQGAYEQYF. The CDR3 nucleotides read TGCGCCAGCAGCTTGGGGCAGGGGGCGTACGAGCAGTACTTC.